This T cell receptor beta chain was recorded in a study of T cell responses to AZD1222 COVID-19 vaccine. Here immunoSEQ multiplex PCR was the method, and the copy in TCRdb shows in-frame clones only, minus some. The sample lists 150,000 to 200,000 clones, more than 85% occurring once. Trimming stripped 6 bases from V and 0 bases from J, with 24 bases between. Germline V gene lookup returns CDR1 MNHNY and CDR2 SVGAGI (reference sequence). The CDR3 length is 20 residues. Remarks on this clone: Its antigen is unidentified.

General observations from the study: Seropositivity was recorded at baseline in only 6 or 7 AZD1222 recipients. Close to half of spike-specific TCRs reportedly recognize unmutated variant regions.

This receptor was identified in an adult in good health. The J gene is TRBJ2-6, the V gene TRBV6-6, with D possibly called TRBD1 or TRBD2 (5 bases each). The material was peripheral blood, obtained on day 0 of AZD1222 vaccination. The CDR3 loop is CASSPRGVPHSNSGANVLTF. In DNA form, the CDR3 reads TGTGCCAGCAGCCCGAGGGGCGTCCCTCACTCCAACTCTGGGGCCAACGTCCTGACTTTC.